This T cell receptor beta chain stems from a study of shared clonotypes between healthy human individuals. Background on the study: Each donor had three CD4 naive, three CD4 memory, two CD8 naive and one CD8 memory plate. General study points: Among donors, sharing of clonotypes was expected to be affected by sequencing depth. Naive CD4 clonotypes overlapped across several donors at approximately 4.5%. Relative to memory subsets, naive subsets generally showed larger estimated richness.

Assay: immunoSEQ multiplex PCR; the TCRdb copy retains only in-frame clones and omits some. The sample lists more than 2,000,000 clones, more than 90% seen once, with around 0.14% in the top ten. The V gene's germline CDR1 is WSHSY and CDR2 SAAADI. The CDR3 runs 13 residues. Trimming took 3 bases from V and 0 from J, leaving 3 bases between them. This clone was seen a handful of times. What it binds is unknown. This specimen includes other DNA sequences encoding the same CDR3. The TCR sequence derives from a man younger than 35 in good health. Material: naive CD4+ T cells sorted from blood. Sample subset: CD45RA+ positively selected. The chain has TRBV10-2 and TRBJ1-5; D not resolved. The CDR3 nucleotides are TGCGCCAGCAGTGAAGGTAGCAATCAGCCCCAGCATTTT. Amino acids: CASSEGSNQPQHF.